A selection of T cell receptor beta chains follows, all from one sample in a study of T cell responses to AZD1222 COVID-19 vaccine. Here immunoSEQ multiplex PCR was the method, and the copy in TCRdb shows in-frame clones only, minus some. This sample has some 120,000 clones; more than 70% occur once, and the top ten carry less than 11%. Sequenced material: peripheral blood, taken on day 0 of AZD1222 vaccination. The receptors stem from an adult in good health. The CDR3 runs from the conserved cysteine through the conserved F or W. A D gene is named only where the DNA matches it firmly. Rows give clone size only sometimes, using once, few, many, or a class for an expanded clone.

TGTGCCAGCAGCGCAGGGTATGGCTACACCTTC CASSAGYGYTF - TRBJ1-2 - TRBV3-1/TRBV3-2
TGCGCCAGCAGCTTGGCGGGGGGCGGGAGCTCCTACAATGAGCAGTTCTTC CASSLAGGGSSYNEQFF - TRBJ2-1 - TRBV5-1
TGTGCCAGCAGCCAAGATAGGGGGACGCAGTACTTC CASSQDRGTQYF - TRBJ2-7 - TRBV14
TGCAGCGTTGAAAGGGACGGAGCTCTCTATGGCTACACCTTC CSVERDGALYGYTF - TRBJ1-2 - TRBV29-1
TGTGCCAGCAGCTTCCAGGGCGGTCAGCCCCAGCATTTT CASSFQGGQPQHF - TRBJ1-5 - TRBV5-6
TGTGCCAGCAGTTACGGGGGACAGGGGGTCGTGGGTGAAGCTTTCTTT CASSYGGQGVVGEAFF - TRBJ1-1 TRBD1 TRBV6-5
TGTGCCAGCAGCTTACCAGGGGGGATTAACACTGAAGCTTTCTTT CASSLPGGINTEAFF - TRBJ1-1 TRBD1 TRBV5-4
TGTGCCAGCAGTTTATTTGCAGGGGCCACCGGGGAGCTGTTTTTT CASSLFAGATGELFF - TRBJ2-2 - TRBV27
TGTGCCACCAGTGCCGTGGACAGGGACTTCGGGGAGCTGTTTTTT CATSAVDRDFGELFF - TRBJ2-2 TRBD1 TRBV24-1
TGTGCCAGCAGTGAGACACTCCCGGGAGATTCCTATAATTCACCCCTCCACTTT CASSETLPGDSYNSPLHF - TRBJ1-6 - TRBV27
TGTGCCAGCAGCCAAGGCGCCGGGACCTACGAGCAGTACTTC CASSQGAGTYEQYF - TRBJ2-7 - TRBV3-1/TRBV3-2
TGTGCCAGCAGTCCTCCCCGGGACAGGGGCTACGAGCAGTACTTC CASSPPRDRGYEQYF - TRBJ2-7 TRBD1 TRBV6-9
TGTGCCAGCAGCTCGGACAGGGGTGTGGATGAGCAGTTCTTC CASSSDRGVDEQFF once TRBJ2-1 TRBD1 TRBV7-9
TGTGCCAGCAGTGAACCAGGGCGTAACACTGAAGCTTTCTTT CASSEPGRNTEAFF - TRBJ1-1 - TRBV2
TGTGCCAGCACTACAATACGGGGCCTTGGACAATTCTACGAGCAGTACTTC CASTTIRGLGQFYEQYF - TRBJ2-7 - TRBV28
TGTGCCAGCAGCCAAAGGAGGGAGCTGTTTTTT CASSQRRELFF - TRBJ2-2 - TRBV11-1
TGTGCCAGCTCACCTACCCAAAGTAGCACAGATACGCAGTATTTT CASSPTQSSTDTQYF - TRBJ2-3 - TRBV18
TGTGCCACCAGTGGGCCTGGATACAATGAGCAGTTCTTC CATSGPGYNEQFF - TRBJ2-1 - TRBV24-1
TGTGCCAGCAGCTTTGCGACTAGCGTATTGGGTTATGAGCAGTTCTTC CASSFATSVLGYEQFF once TRBJ2-1 TRBD2 TRBV7-2
TGTGCCACCAGTGAAACAGCTAGCAATCAGCCCCAGCATTTT CATSETASNQPQHF - TRBJ1-5 - TRBV24-1
TGTGCCAGCAGCCCGCCCCGAGGGCGCGCCCGAAACTATGGCTACACCTTC CASSPPRGRARNYGYTF - TRBJ1-2 - TRBV5-6
TGCAGCGTTGATGTCAGCGGGAGTTTAGAGACCCAGTACTTC CSVDVSGSLETQYF - TRBJ2-5 TRBD2 TRBV29-1
TGTGCCAGCAGTTTCGGACGGGAGTCGGGGGCTTTCTTT CASSFGRESGAFF - TRBJ1-1 - TRBV6-5
TGTGCCAGCTTCCCCAAGCCCGACGGGAGGTACTACTACGAGCAGTACTTC CASFPKPDGRYYYEQYF once TRBJ2-7 TRBD2 TRBV7-2
TGTGCCAGCAGCCGAGGACTCCTCTCCTACGAGCAGTACTTC CASSRGLLSYEQYF - TRBJ2-7 - TRBV7-8
TGTGCCAGCAGCCAACTATCGGGGGAGCTGTTTTTT CASSQLSGELFF - TRBJ2-2 - TRBV3-1/TRBV3-2
TGTGCCAGCAGCCCACCGTCACGGCCGGAAGCTTTCTTT CASSPPSRPEAFF - TRBJ1-1 - TRBV14
TGTGCCAGCAGCTTAGCCCCAGGGTACACTGAAGCTTTCTTT CASSLAPGYTEAFF - TRBJ1-1 - TRBV7-8
TGTGCCAGTAGTATAGCACAGTCCTCCTACGAGCAGTACTTC CASSIAQSSYEQYF - TRBJ2-7 - TRBV19